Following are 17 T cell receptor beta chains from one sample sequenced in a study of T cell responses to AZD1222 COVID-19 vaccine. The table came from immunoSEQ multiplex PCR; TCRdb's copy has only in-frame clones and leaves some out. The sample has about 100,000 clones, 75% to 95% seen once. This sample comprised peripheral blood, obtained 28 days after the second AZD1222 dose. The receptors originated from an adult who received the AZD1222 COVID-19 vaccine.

CDR3 protein: CASSSGSSTDTQYF. CDR3 nucleotides: TGTGCCAGCAGCTCGGGATCTAGCACAGATACGCAGTATTTT. V usage is TRBV7-9 and J usage is TRBJ2-3, with TRBD2 as a possible D gene (5 bases). The length of the CDR3 is 14 residues. The ends were cut back, 4 bases at V and 0 bases at J, with 8 bases in the middle. Germline V gene lookup returns CDR1 SEHNR and CDR2 FQNEAQ (reference sequence).

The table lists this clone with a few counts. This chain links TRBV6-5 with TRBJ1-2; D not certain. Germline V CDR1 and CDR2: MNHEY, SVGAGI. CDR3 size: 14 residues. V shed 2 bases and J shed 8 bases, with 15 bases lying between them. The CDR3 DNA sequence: TGTGCCAGCAGTTACCCCGCAGGAGAAGGCGGCTACACCTTC. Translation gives CASSYPAGEGGYTF.

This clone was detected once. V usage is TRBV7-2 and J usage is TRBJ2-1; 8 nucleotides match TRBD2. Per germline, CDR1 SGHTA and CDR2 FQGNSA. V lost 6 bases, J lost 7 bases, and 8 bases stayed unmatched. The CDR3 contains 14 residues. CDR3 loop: CASSGQRGKNEQFF. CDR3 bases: TGTGCCAGCAGTGGCCAGCGGGGGAAGAATGAGCAGTTCTTC.

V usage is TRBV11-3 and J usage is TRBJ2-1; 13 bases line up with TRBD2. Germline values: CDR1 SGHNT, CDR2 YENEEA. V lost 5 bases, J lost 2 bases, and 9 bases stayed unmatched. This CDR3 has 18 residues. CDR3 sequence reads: CASSPGLAGVTPYNEQFF. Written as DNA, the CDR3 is TGTGCCAGCAGCCCTGGACTAGCGGGAGTCACCCCCTACAATGAGCAGTTCTTC.

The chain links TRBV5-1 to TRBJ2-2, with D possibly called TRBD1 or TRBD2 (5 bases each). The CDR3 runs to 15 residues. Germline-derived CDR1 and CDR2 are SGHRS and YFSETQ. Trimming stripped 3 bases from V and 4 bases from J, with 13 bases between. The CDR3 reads CASSSTGTPTGELFF. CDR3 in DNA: TGCGCCAGCAGCTCTACCGGGACCCCCACCGGGGAGCTGTTTTTT.

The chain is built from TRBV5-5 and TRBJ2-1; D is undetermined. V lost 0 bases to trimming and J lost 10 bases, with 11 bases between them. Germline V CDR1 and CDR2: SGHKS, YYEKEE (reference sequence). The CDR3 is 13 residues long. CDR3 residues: CASSLEDVLEQFF. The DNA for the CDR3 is TGTGCCAGCAGCTTGGAGGACGTCCTCGAGCAGTTCTTC. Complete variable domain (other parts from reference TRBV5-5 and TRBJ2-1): DAGVTQSPTHLIKTRGQQVTLRCSPISGHKSVSWYQQVLGQGPQFIFQYYEKEERGRGNFPDRFSARQFPNYSSELNVNALLLGDSALYLCASSLEDVLEQFFGPGTRLTVL.

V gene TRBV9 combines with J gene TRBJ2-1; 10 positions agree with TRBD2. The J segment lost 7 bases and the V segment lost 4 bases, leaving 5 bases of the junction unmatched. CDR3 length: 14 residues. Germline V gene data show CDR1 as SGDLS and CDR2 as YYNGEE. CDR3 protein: CASSLLAGVNEQFF. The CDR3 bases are TGTGCCAGCAGCCTCCTAGCGGGAGTGAATGAGCAGTTCTTC.

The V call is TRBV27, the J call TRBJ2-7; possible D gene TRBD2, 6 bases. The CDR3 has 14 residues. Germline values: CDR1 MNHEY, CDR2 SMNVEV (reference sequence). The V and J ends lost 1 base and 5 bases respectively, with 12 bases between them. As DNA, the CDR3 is TGTGCCAGCAGTTTATTCCCGGGAGCAAACGAGCAGTACTTC. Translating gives CASSLFPGANEQYF.

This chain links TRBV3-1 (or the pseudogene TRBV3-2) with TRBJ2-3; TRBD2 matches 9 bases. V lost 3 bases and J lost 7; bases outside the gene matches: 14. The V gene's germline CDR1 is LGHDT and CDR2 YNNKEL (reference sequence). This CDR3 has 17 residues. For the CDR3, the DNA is TGTGCCAGCAGCCACCCCCCCCTAGCGGGGTGGGCAAATACGCAGTATTTT. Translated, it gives CASSHPPLAGWANTQYF.

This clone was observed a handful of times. The DNA of the CDR3 is TGCGCCAGCAGCTCGGGACAGTACACAGATACGCAGTATTTT. Protein: CASSSGQYTDTQYF. This rearrangement joins TRBV4-3 to TRBJ2-3; TRBD1 agrees at 7 bases. Germline trimming cut 5 bases from V and 2 bases from J; bases unmatched to any gene: 4. CDR3 size: 14 residues. Germline V gene sequence: CDR1 LGHNA, CDR2 YSLEER.

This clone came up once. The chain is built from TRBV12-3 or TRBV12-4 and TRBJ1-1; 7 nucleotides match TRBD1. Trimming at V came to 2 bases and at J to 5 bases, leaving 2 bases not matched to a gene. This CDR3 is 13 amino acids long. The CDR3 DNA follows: TGTGCCAGCAGTTTAAGGGGGCAGACTGAAGCTTTCTTT. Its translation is CASSLRGQTEAFF.

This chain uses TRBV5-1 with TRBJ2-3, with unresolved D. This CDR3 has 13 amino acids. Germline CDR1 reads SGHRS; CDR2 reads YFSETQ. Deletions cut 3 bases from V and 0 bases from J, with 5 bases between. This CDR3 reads CASSYSSTDTQYF. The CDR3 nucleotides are TGCGCCAGCAGCTACTCTAGCACAGATACGCAGTATTTT. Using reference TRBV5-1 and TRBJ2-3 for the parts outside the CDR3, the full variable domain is KAGVTQTPRYLIKTRGQQVTLSCSPISGHRSVSWYQQTPGQGLQFLFEYFSETQRNKGNFPGRFSGRQFSNSRSEMNVSTLELGDSALYLCASSYSSTDTQYFGPGTRLTVL.

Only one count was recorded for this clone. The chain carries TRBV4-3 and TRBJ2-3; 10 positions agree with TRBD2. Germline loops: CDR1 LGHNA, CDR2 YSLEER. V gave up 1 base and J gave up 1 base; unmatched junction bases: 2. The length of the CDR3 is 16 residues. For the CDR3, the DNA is TGCGCCAGCAGCCAAGGAGGACTAGCGGGCACAGATACGCAGTATTTT. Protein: CASSQGGLAGTDTQYF.

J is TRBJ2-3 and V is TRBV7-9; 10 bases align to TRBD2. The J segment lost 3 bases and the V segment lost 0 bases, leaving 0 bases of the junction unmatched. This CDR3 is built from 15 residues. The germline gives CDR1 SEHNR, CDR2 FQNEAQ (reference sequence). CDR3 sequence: CASSLATSGTDTQYF. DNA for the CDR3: TGTGCCAGCAGCTTAGCGACTAGCGGGACAGATACGCAGTATTTT.

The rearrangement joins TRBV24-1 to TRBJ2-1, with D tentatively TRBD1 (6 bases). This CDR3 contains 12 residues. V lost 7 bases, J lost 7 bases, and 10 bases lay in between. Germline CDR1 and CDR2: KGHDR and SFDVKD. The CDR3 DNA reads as TGTGCCACCAGGGGGACACTTAATGAGCAGTTCTTC. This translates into CATRGTLNEQFF.

The CDR3 spells CASSVEAGGTDTQYF. The CDR3 nucleotides read TGTGCCAGCAGCGTAGAAGCGGGGGGCACAGATACGCAGTATTTT. This chain connects TRBV9 to TRBJ2-3; 8 bases are a match to TRBD2. The V gene's germline CDR1 is SGDLS and CDR2 YYNGEE. Trimming took 0 bases from V and 1 from J; bases not matched to a gene: 1. CDR3 size: 15 residues.

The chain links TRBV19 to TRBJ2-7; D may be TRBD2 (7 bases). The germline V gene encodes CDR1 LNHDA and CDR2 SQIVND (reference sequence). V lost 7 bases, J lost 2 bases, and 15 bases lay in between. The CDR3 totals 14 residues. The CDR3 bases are TGTGCCAGTAAACGGAGGGAGGGGGCCTACGAGCAGTACTTC. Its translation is CASKRREGAYEQYF.